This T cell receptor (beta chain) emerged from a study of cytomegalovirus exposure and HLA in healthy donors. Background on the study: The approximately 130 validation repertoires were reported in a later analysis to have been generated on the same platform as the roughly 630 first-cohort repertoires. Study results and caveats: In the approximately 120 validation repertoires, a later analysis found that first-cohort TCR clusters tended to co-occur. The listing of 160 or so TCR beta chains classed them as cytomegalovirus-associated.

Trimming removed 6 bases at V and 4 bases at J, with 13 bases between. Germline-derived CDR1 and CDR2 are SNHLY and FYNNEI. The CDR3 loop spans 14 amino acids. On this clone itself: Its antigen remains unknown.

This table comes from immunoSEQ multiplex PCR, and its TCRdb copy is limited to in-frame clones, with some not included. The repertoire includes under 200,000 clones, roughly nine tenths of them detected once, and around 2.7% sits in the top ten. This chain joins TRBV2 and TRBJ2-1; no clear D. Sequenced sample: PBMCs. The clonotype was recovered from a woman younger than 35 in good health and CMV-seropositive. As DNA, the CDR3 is TGTGCCAGCAGCCTCGAGGCTGCTTACAATGAGCAGTTCTTC. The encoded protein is CASSLEAAYNEQFF.